Following are 20 T cell receptor beta chains from one sample sequenced in a study of T cells and Merkel cell carcinoma outcomes. Assay: immunoSEQ multiplex PCR; the TCRdb copy retains only in-frame clones and omits some. This repertoire shows 5,000 to 8,000 clones, about 90% found once; its top ten account for around 2.8%. The sample taken for sequencing was tumor tissue from Merkel cell carcinoma. Receptor source: a human donor with Merkel cell carcinoma.

This clone appeared a single time. The chain combines TRBV5-4 with TRBJ1-2, with TRBD1 identical over 7 bases. CDR3 length: 12 amino acids. Germline values: CDR1 SGHNT, CDR2 YYREEE (reference sequence). The junction had 4 bases not matched to a gene; V was cut back by 4 bases and J by 7 bases. The CDR3 loop reads CASSGDRRGYTF. The CDR3 DNA sequence: TGTGCCAGCAGCGGGGACAGACGTGGCTACACCTTC.

This chain joins TRBV19 and TRBJ1-2; 11 bases agree with TRBD1. The V and J ends lost 7 bases and 2 bases, in that order; junction bases with no gene match: 3. The CDR3 runs to 14 residues. Germline loops: CDR1 LNHDA, CDR2 SQIVND (reference sequence). The CDR3 here is CASIRTGGNYGYTF. CDR3 bases: TGTGCCAGTATCCGGACAGGGGGCAACTATGGCTACACCTTC.

The chain recombines TRBV5-6 with TRBJ2-2, with a weak D call TRBD1 (5 bases). Germline CDR1 SGHDT, CDR2 YYEEEE. The CDR3 spans 15 residues. Trimming shortened V by 4 bases and J by 3 bases, and 13 bases separated the two germline ends. CDR3 bases: TGTGCCAGCAGCCGGACACCCCGCGACACCGGGGAGCTGTTTTTT. This sequence encodes CASSRTPRDTGELFF.

The chain links TRBV10-3 to TRBJ1-6; a weak D match, TRBD1 (5 bases). The CDR3 contains 13 residues. The germline CDR1 and CDR2 sequences are ENHRY and SYGVKD. The V end lost 8 bases, the J end lost 9 bases, and 14 bases lay between the germline ends. Here the CDR3 DNA reads TGTGCCATCCGGGAAGGGGAGGGTTCACCCCTCCACTTT. Translation gives CAIREGEGSPLHF.

The chain couples TRBV10-3 to TRBJ2-7; no clear D. Germline lookup yields CDR1 ENHRY and CDR2 SYGVKD. The V end lost 3 bases, the J end lost 0 bases, and 6 bases lay between the germline ends. This CDR3 comprises 13 residues. The DNA for the CDR3 is TGTGCCATCAGTGACCAGGCCTCCTACGAGCAGTACTTC. This gives the protein CAISDQASYEQYF.

In its sample, this clone was seen once. The chain uses TRBV7-9 and TRBJ2-2, with D maybe TRBD1 (5 bases). V was trimmed by 6 bases and J by 3 bases, leaving 8 bases between them. The CDR3 loop spans 13 amino acids. Germline assignment: CDR1 SEHNR and CDR2 FQNEAQ (reference sequence). DNA for the CDR3: TGTGCCAGCAGTAGACAGTACACCGGGGAGCTGTTTTTT. It specifies CASSRQYTGELFF.

The chain links TRBV5-1 to TRBJ1-4; D might be TRBD1 (6 bases). This CDR3 contains 16 residues. Trimming cost V 3 bases and J 0 bases, with 12 bases left between them. Germline CDR1 SGHRS, CDR2 YFSETQ. CDR3 nucleotide sequence: TGCGCCAGCAGCTCAGGGGAGCTTACAACTAATGAAAAACTGTTTTTT. It specifies CASSSGELTTNEKLFF.

This rearrangement joins TRBV4-3 to TRBJ1-6, with a possible D match to TRBD1 (6 bases). This CDR3 is 16 amino acids long. Germline V lookup: CDR1 LGHNA, CDR2 YSLEER. Deletions cut 0 bases from V and 7 bases from J, with 13 bases between. The CDR3 nucleotides are TGCGCCAGCAGCCAAGACCCTACAGGGCGGAATTCACCCCTCCACTTT. This translates into CASSQDPTGRNSPLHF.

V usage is TRBV7-3 and J usage is TRBJ1-3; a possible D gene is TRBD1 (5 bases). Trimming took 6 bases from V and 0 from J, leaving 12 bases between them. Germline CDR1 and CDR2: SGHTA and FQGTGA. This CDR3 has 15 residues. Written as DNA, the CDR3 is TGTGCCAGCAGTCCAGGGATCAACTCTGGAAACACCATATATTTT. Protein product: CASSPGINSGNTIYF.

The V and J genes are TRBV5-6 and TRBJ1-1, with D maybe TRBD1 (5 bases). V was pared by 0 bases and J by 0 bases, with 9 bases between. Germline V gives CDR1 SGHDT, CDR2 YYEEEE. The CDR3 totals 15 residues. The CDR3 DNA follows: TGTGCCAGCAGCTTGGGACAGATTATGAACACTGAAGCTTTCTTT. It specifies CASSLGQIMNTEAFF.

To note about this clone: This specimen includes other DNA sequences encoding the same CDR3. This sequence joins TRBV20-1 and TRBJ1-1; D not certain. This CDR3 has 11 amino acids. V was trimmed by 5 bases and J by 10 bases, leaving 14 bases between them. Looked up from germline, CDR1 is DFQATT and CDR2 is SNEGSKA (reference sequence). CDR3 protein: CSAPDRNRAFF. In DNA form, the CDR3 reads TGCAGTGCTCCTGATAGGAATCGAGCTTTCTTT.

The chain employs TRBV4-2 and TRBJ1-4; D call uncertain. Germline CDR1 LGHNA, CDR2 YNFKEQ. V was cut by 8 bases and J by 8 bases, with 12 bases left in between. The CDR3 totals 12 residues. The CDR3: CASRPGGEKLFF. CDR3 coding DNA: TGTGCCAGCCGCCCGGGTGGAGAAAAACTGTTTTTT.

The V gene is TRBV10-3, the J gene TRBJ1-2; 12 bases agree with TRBD1. Germline V gene sequence: CDR1 ENHRY, CDR2 SYGVKD. CDR3 length: 17 residues. The V segment lost 2 bases and the J segment 7 bases; nucleotides outside the gene matches: 11. DNA of the CDR3: TGTGCCATCAGTGAGCCCCTGGCCGGGACAGGGGGCATTGGCTACACCTTC. This codes for CAISEPLAGTGGIGYTF.

The CDR3 DNA follows: TGTGCCAGTAGCGGGACAGGCTATAATTCACCCCTCCACTTT. Translated, it gives CASSGTGYNSPLHF. This chain joins TRBV19 and TRBJ1-6, with 8 bases aligning to TRBD1. This CDR3 region has 14 residues. Per the germline V gene, CDR1 is LNHDA and CDR2 is SQIVND (reference sequence). V shed 6 bases and J 3 bases; nucleotides not matched to a gene: 1.

V usage is TRBV5-1 and J usage is TRBJ1-4; D is uncertain. The CDR3 loop spans 13 amino acids. The germline V and J ends were trimmed by 1 base and 5 bases, with 6 bases remaining between them. Germline loops: CDR1 SGHRS, CDR2 YFSETQ. This chain's CDR3 is CASSLTQNEKLFF. CDR3 nucleotides: TGCGCCAGCAGCTTGACTCAGAATGAAAAACTGTTTTTT.

The chain combines TRBV6-5 with TRBJ1-2, with D tentatively TRBD1 (5 bases). Germline assignment: CDR1 MNHEY and CDR2 SVGAGI. The CDR3 length is 15 residues. The V gene lost 2 bases and the J gene lost 4 bases, with 14 bases spanning the gap. In nucleotides, the CDR3 is TGTGCCAGCAGTTACAGATCGGCAGGGAGCTATGGCTACACCTTC. Translated: CASSYRSAGSYGYTF.

CDR3 sequence reads: CASSPAGDTEAFF. CDR3 in DNA: TGTGCCAGCAGCCCCGCGGGCGACACTGAAGCTTTCTTT. This sequence joins TRBV9 and TRBJ1-1, with D unresolved. The length of the CDR3 is 13 residues. CDR1 and CDR2 from the germline V gene are SGDLS and YYNGEE. The ends were cut back, 4 bases at V and 3 bases at J, with 10 bases in the middle.

The genes are TRBV29-1 and TRBJ1-1; D call uncertain. V was shortened by 5 bases and J by 1 base, with 11 bases between the two germline ends. Germline CDR1 and CDR2: SQVTM and ANQGSEA. The CDR3 loop spans 13 amino acids. The CDR3 loop reads CSVRVGQNTEAFF. In DNA form, the CDR3 reads TGCAGCGTTCGGGTAGGCCAGAACACTGAAGCTTTCTTT.

J is TRBJ2-6 and V is TRBV18; tentative D call: TRBD2 (5 bases). Germline V lookup: CDR1 KGHSH, CDR2 LQKENI. CDR3 length: 19 amino acids. V lost 3 bases and J lost 1, with 19 bases in between. CDR3 sequence reads: CASSPPRTSNTSGANVLTF. The CDR3 nucleotides read TGTGCCAGCTCACCTCCCCGGACTTCGAACACTTCTGGGGCCAACGTCCTGACTTTC.

The J gene is TRBJ2-2, the V gene TRBV4-2; 9 nucleotides line up with TRBD2. Germline assignment: CDR1 LGHNA and CDR2 YNFKEQ. The CDR3 totals 17 residues. The V and J ends lost 1 base and 0 bases, in that order; junction bases with no gene match: 3. CDR3 region: CASSQGSGGTNTGELFF. The CDR3 nucleotides read TGTGCCAGCAGCCAAGGTAGCGGGGGAACGAACACCGGGGAGCTGTTTTTT.